This section outlines one TCR beta chain sequence together with its context. Its antigen remains unknown. TCRdb reprocessed the 5' RACE reads via MiXCR and lists one record per CDR3 protein. The sample lists around 65,000 distinct CDR3 sequences, approximately 12% occurring once. The data originate from a study of early T cells in non-severe SARS-CoV-2 infection. Study-wide results and limits: Comparison of clonotypes with VDJdb favored anti-spike CD8 responses while missing private and CD4 specificities.

The germline CDR1 and CDR2 sequences are KGHDR and SFDVKD. The CDR3 has 14 amino acids. V was clipped by 9 bases and J by 4 bases; unmatched bases: 8. The clonotype comes from an adult who was a healthcare worker with PCR-confirmed SARS-CoV-2 infection or an uninfected control (not recorded which). V usage is TRBV24-1 and J usage is TRBJ2-5; 9 bases are shared with TRBD1. The sequenced sample was whole blood, obtained at baseline. CDR3 sequence: CATADTGGRETQYF. The CDR3 DNA follows: TGTGCCACCGCTGATACAGGGGGCCGAGAGACCCAGTACTTC.